This entry describes one T cell receptor beta chain. Its matching antigen is unknown. The V and J ends lost 2 bases and 7 bases respectively, with 17 bases between them. The CDR3 is made up of 15 amino acids. The germline V gene encodes CDR1 MNHNY and CDR2 SVGAGI (reference sequence). Clones were read by immunoSEQ multiplex PCR, and TCRdb kept only the in-frame ones, dropping some. Of some 140,000 clones in the sample, roughly 94% are singletons; the top ten hold 1.5% to 2%. The record originates from a study of T cell responses to AZD1222 COVID-19 vaccine. Study context: Second-dose schedules of about 4 or about 12 weeks were combined.

Findings and caveats of the study: The study identified only a handful of AZD1222 recipients as seropositive at baseline. Spike-wide coverage was observed for vaccine-associated CD4 TCRs, with dominant responses at 160-218 and 743-854. Reportedly, close to half of spike-specific TCRs are directed against unmutated variant regions.

Specimen: peripheral blood, collected on day 0 of AZD1222 vaccination. This clonotype was sampled from an adult in good health. J is TRBJ1-1 and V is TRBV6-6; D gene unclear. The CDR3 DNA follows: TGTGCCAGCAGTTACGGTGTCTGGCCGAAGGATGAAGCTTTCTTT. Amino acid sequence: CASSYGVWPKDEAFF.